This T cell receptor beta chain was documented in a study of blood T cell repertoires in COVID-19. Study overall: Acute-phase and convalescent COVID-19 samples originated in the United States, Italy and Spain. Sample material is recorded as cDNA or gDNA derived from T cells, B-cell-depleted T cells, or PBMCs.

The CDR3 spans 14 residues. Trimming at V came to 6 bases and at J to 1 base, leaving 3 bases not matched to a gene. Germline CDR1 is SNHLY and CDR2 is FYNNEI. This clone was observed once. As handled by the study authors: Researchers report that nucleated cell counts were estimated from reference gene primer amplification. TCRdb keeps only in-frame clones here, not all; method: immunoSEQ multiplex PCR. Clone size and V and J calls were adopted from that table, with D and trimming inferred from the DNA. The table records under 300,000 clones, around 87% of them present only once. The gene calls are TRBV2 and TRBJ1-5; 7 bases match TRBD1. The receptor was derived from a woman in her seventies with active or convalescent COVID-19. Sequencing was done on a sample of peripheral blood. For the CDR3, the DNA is TGTGCCAGCAGAAACAGGGGCAGCAATCAGCCCCAGCATTTT. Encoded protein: CASRNRGSNQPQHF.